The 20 T cell receptor beta chains below come from one sample, sequenced in a study of OX40 agonist ivuxolimab in advanced cancers. The data were produced by immunoSEQ multiplex PCR, yet TCRdb's version contains in-frame clones alone and is incomplete. The sample holds approximately 11,000 clones; 84% are singletons and the top ten take roughly 8.3%. Sample: CD4+ or CD8+ T cells sorted from blood, taken in a trial of the OX40 agonist ivuxolimab. Receptors originate from an adult with an advanced solid tumor such as melanoma, head and neck, liver or kidney cancer.

The chain uses TRBV5-1 and TRBJ2-7, with 9 bases fitting TRBD1. The CDR3 consists of 15 residues. Germline V gene sequence: CDR1 SGHRS, CDR2 YFSETQ. V shed 4 bases, J shed 5 bases, and the junction held 10 bases outside the gene matches. CDR3 sequence reads: CASSLQGAVNDEQYF. The CDR3 DNA sequence: TGCGCCAGCAGCCTACAGGGGGCGGTTAATGACGAGCAGTACTTC.

The chain is built from TRBV10-3 and TRBJ1-2, with TRBD1 as a possible D gene (5 bases). The CDR3 is made up of 15 amino acids. CDR1 ENHRY and CDR2 SYGVKD come from the germline V gene. Trimming took 3 bases from V and 2 from J, leaving 13 bases between them. CDR3: CAISDGTEPNYGYTF. The CDR3 DNA reads TGTGCCATCAGTGACGGGACGGAACCAAACTATGGCTACACCTTC.

The gene calls are TRBV5-4 and TRBJ1-1; possible D gene TRBD1, 5 bases. This CDR3 is 13 amino acids long. Per germline, CDR1 SGHNT and CDR2 YYREEE (reference sequence). The V and J ends lost 0 bases and 11 bases respectively, with 14 bases between them. The CDR3 nucleotides read TGTGCCAGCAGCTTGGACCTAGGGGCTGGGGCTTTCTTT. Protein sequence: CASSLDLGAGAFF.

This chain links TRBV27 with TRBJ1-6; TRBD1 is a possible D gene (6 bases). Germline V lookup: CDR1 MNHEY, CDR2 SMNVEV (reference sequence). With 6 bases removed from V and 0 bases from J, the gap between germline ends came to 9 bases. The CDR3 is made up of 15 amino acids. The CDR3 sequence: CASRTGSSYNSPLHF. As DNA, the CDR3 is TGTGCCAGCAGAACAGGGAGCTCCTATAATTCACCCCTCCACTTT.

This clone was seen a single time. The genes are TRBV27 and TRBJ1-6; D is unresolved. V was cut by 5 bases and J by 8 bases, with 16 bases left in between. Germline-derived CDR1 and CDR2 are MNHEY and SMNVEV (reference sequence). There are 15 residues in the CDR3. CDR3 in amino acids: CASSTGQHDDSPLHF. The CDR3 region has the DNA TGTGCCAGCAGTACTGGGCAGCACGACGATTCACCCCTCCACTTT.

The V and J genes are TRBV28 and TRBJ1-6; D gene unclear. Trimming removed 2 bases at V and 3 bases at J, with 8 bases between. Germline V gene lookup returns CDR1 MDHEN and CDR2 SYDVKM. This CDR3 contains 15 residues. The CDR3 is CASSLSRSYNSPLHF. CDR3 coding DNA: TGTGCCAGCAGTTTAAGTCGCAGCTATAATTCACCCCTCCACTTT.

In its sample, this clone was seen a few times. The chain carries TRBV29-1 and TRBJ2-7; 10 nucleotides agree with TRBD2. This CDR3 contains 14 residues. Germline-derived CDR1 and CDR2 are SQVTM and ANQGSEA. The V and J ends lost 8 bases and 4 bases, in that order; junction bases with no gene match: 11. The CDR3 region has the DNA TGCAGCCCGGGACTAGCGTCCGTTCGATACGAGCAGTACTTC. Translation: CSPGLASVRYEQYF.

The V and J genes are TRBV11-2 and TRBJ2-3, with TRBD2 matching 8 bases. V shed 5 bases and J 1 base; nucleotides not matched to a gene: 2. The germline V gene encodes CDR1 SGHAT and CDR2 FQNNGV. The CDR3 is 14 amino acids. The CDR3 bases are TGTGCCAGCAGCCATAGCGGGGGCACAGATACGCAGTATTTT. Its translation: CASSHSGGTDTQYF. Complete variable domain (other parts from reference TRBV11-2 and TRBJ2-3): EAGVAQSPRYKIIEKRQSVAFWCNPISGHATLYWYQQILGQGPKLLIQFQNNGVVDDSQLPKDRFSAERLKGVDSTLKIQPAKLEDSAVYLCASSHSGGTDTQYFGPGTRLTVL.

CDR3 protein: CASSQENRGGNYGYTF. The CDR3 nucleotides are TGTGCCAGCAGCCAAGAAAACAGGGGAGGCAACTATGGCTACACCTTC. V and J are TRBV14 and TRBJ1-2; 7 bases match TRBD1. The CDR3 has 16 amino acids. Trimming took 0 bases from V and 2 from J; bases not matched to a gene: 6. Germline loops: CDR1 SGHDN, CDR2 FVKESK.

This chain connects TRBV7-9 to TRBJ2-2; 9 nucleotides agree with TRBD1. Unmatched junction bases numbered 5, after V lost 6 bases and J lost 6 bases. Germline CDR1 SEHNR, CDR2 FQNEAQ (reference sequence). This CDR3 has 14 residues. Here the CDR3 DNA reads TGTGCCAGCAGAACAGGGGGCGATGCCGGGGAGCTGTTTTTT. It codes for CASRTGGDAGELFF.

This sequence joins TRBV19 and TRBJ2-7; 8 bases line up with TRBD1. The CDR3 length is 13 residues. Trimming at V came to 7 bases and at J to 4 bases, leaving 6 bases not matched to a gene. Germline CDR1 LNHDA, CDR2 SQIVND (reference sequence). DNA for the CDR3: TGTGCCAGTAACCAGGGGGCAGATTACGAGCAGTACTTC. Its protein is CASNQGADYEQYF.

This clone turned up a few times. V is TRBV27 and J is TRBJ1-4; D is possibly TRBD1 (5 bases). Per the germline V gene, CDR1 is MNHEY and CDR2 is SMNVEV (reference sequence). The CDR3 spans 15 residues. V dropped 6 bases and J dropped 0 bases, with 11 bases sitting between them. CDR3 sequence: CASRADSATNEKLFF. In DNA form, the CDR3 reads TGTGCCAGCAGAGCAGACAGTGCAACTAATGAAAAACTGTTTTTT.

The CDR3 region is CASSLWGFNNEQFF. The CDR3 DNA follows: TGTGCCAGCAGTTTATGGGGGTTCAACAATGAGCAGTTCTTC. J is TRBJ2-1 and V is TRBV27; perhaps D is TRBD1 or TRBD2 (5 bases each). Trimming took off 1 base at V and 5 bases at J, with 9 bases between the two ends. The germline CDR1 and CDR2 sequences are MNHEY and SMNVEV (reference sequence). This CDR3 is built from 14 residues.

The rearrangement joins TRBV19 to TRBJ2-7, with 8 positions matching TRBD1. The ends lost 5 bases at V and 3 bases at J; junction bases unmatched: 9. Looked up from germline, CDR1 is LNHDA and CDR2 is SQIVND (reference sequence). The CDR3 spans 15 residues. CDR3 residues: CASSPRQGNIYEQYF. As DNA, the CDR3 is TGTGCCAGTAGTCCGCGACAGGGGAACATCTACGAGCAGTACTTC.

The rearrangement uses TRBV6-1 and TRBJ1-6; D gene uncertain. Between the trimmed V and J ends, which lost 0 bases and 6 bases, there was a span of 15 bases. The CDR3 has 17 amino acids. Per germline, CDR1 MNHNS and CDR2 SASEGT. The CDR3: CASSEAAGWEGNSPLHF. CDR3 in DNA: TGTGCCAGCAGTGAAGCCGCGGGGTGGGAGGGTAATTCACCCCTCCACTTT.

This clone was observed a single time. V and J are TRBV5-1 and TRBJ2-7; D is ambiguous. CDR1 SGHRS and CDR2 YFSETQ come from the germline V gene. This CDR3 comprises 11 residues. The germline V and J ends were trimmed by 0 bases and 7 bases, with 5 bases remaining between them. CDR3 nucleotides: TGCGCCAGCAGCTTGGGCTTAGAGCAGTACTTC. As protein: CASSLGLEQYF.

To note about this clone: Sequence at one end of the junction differs from germline and may be a read error. The J gene is TRBJ2-1, the V gene TRBV7-9; D perhaps matches TRBD1 (5 bases). Per the germline V gene, CDR1 is SEHNR and CDR2 is FQNEAQ (reference sequence). CDR3 length: 15 amino acids. This chain's CDR3 is CASSLRTSSYNGQFF. CDR3 bases: TGTGCCAGCAGCTTACGGACATCCTCCTACAATGGGCAGTTCTTC.

This chain joins TRBV10-1 and TRBJ1-5; D is uncertain. The CDR3 extends over 13 amino acids. The germline V and J ends were trimmed by 7 bases and 3 bases, with 10 bases remaining between them. Germline CDR1 and CDR2: WNHNN and SYGVQD (reference sequence). Written as DNA, the CDR3 is TGCGCCAGCATGTACAATACCAATCAGCCCCAGCATTTT. It is translated as CASMYNTNQPQHF.

The chain links TRBV19 to TRBJ2-3; 7 nucleotides align to TRBD2. V shed 5 bases, J shed 2 bases, and the junction held 7 bases outside the gene matches. CDR3 length: 15 residues. Germline assignment: CDR1 LNHDA and CDR2 SQIVND (reference sequence). CDR3 amino acids: CASSPDGGFTDTQYF. The CDR3 DNA reads as TGTGCCAGTAGTCCCGACGGGGGGTTCACAGATACGCAGTATTTT.

The chain employs TRBV7-2 and TRBJ1-3; 8 bases are shared with TRBD1. Germline trimming cut 1 base from V and 12 bases from J; bases unmatched to any gene: 2. Germline V CDR1 and CDR2: SGHTA, FQGNSA. The CDR3 is 12 amino acids. The CDR3 loop is CASSLGGTGIYF. As DNA, the CDR3 is TGTGCCAGCAGCTTAGGCGGGACAGGCATATATTTT. Variable domain in full (rest from reference TRBV7-2 and TRBJ1-3): GAGVSQSPSNKVTEKGKDVELRCDPISGHTALYWYRQSLGQGLEFLIYFQGNSAPDKSGLPSDRFSAERTGGSVSTLTIQRTQQEDSAVYLCASSLGGTGIYFGEGSWLTVV.